One and the same sample provided the 28 T cell receptor beta chains below, sequenced in a study of cytomegalovirus exposure and HLA in healthy donors. TCRdb keeps only in-frame clones here, not all; method: immunoSEQ multiplex PCR. Among 45,000 to 65,000 clones listed, roughly 89% were seen once. Specimen: PBMCs. The receptor set was obtained from a woman aged 18-30 years in good health and CMV-seropositive.

The V call is TRBV5-6, the J call TRBJ2-7; tentative D call: TRBD1 (5 bases). Looked up from germline, CDR1 is SGHDT and CDR2 is YYEEEE. The CDR3 consists of 14 residues. Trimming left V 4 bases short and J 4 bases short, with 15 bases between. The CDR3 sequence is CASSLVSGSYEQYF. In DNA, the CDR3 is TGTGCCAGCAGCCTTGTATCAGGGTCGTACGAGCAGTACTTC.

The J gene is TRBJ1-5, the V gene TRBV5-6, with D unresolved. The CDR3 sequence is 15 residues long. Trimming removed 0 bases at V and 0 bases at J, with 7 bases between. Looked up from germline, CDR1 is SGHDT and CDR2 is YYEEEE. This CDR3 is CASSLAGNSNQPQHF. CDR3 sequence (DNA): TGTGCCAGCAGCTTGGCAGGAAATAGCAATCAGCCCCAGCATTTT. The complete variable domain, with remaining parts taken from reference TRBV5-6 and TRBJ1-5, reads DAGVTQSPTHLIKTRGQQVTLRCSPKSGHDTVSWYQQALGQGPQFIFQYYEEEERQRGNFPDRFSGHQFPNYSSELNVNALLLGDSALYLCASSLAGNSNQPQHFGDGTRLSIL.

The chain uses TRBV10-3 and TRBJ1-2, with D possibly TRBD1 on 5 matching bases. This CDR3 has 14 amino acids. CDR1 and CDR2 (germline): ENHRY, SYGVKD. The V gene lost 3 bases and the J gene lost 7 bases, with 15 bases spanning the gap. CDR3 coding DNA: TGTGCCATCAGTGAATCCGGACCCGGGGGTGGCTACACCTTC. It encodes CAISESGPGGGYTF.

The chain uses TRBV7-2 and TRBJ2-7; 11 bases align to TRBD2. Germline lookup yields CDR1 SGHTA and CDR2 FQGNSA. After removal of 5 bases from V and 0 bases from J, the junction contained 3 bases not matched to a gene. This CDR3 region has 15 residues. The CDR3 nucleotides read TGTGCCAGCAGCGAGGGACTAGCGGCCTCCTACGAGCAGTACTTC. It is translated as CASSEGLAASYEQYF.

The chain couples TRBV19 to TRBJ2-7; TRBD2 matches 7 bases. Unmatched junction bases numbered 9, after V lost 4 bases and J lost 0 bases. CDR1 and CDR2 from the germline V gene are LNHDA and SQIVND (reference sequence). The CDR3 spans 16 residues. The DNA for the CDR3 is TGTGCCAGTAGTACAAAAGCGGGGCCTCTCTCCTACGAGCAGTACTTC. It codes for CASSTKAGPLSYEQYF.

The chain employs TRBV5-1 and TRBJ2-2; 7 bases match TRBD1. This CDR3 has 14 amino acids. With V trimmed by 0 bases and J by 8 bases, 4 bases remained unmatched. CDR1 is SGHRS and CDR2 is YFSETQ in the germline V gene. The CDR3 reads CASSLGQGTGELFF. Here the CDR3 DNA reads TGCGCCAGCAGCTTGGGACAGGGAACGGGGGAGCTGTTTTTT.

The chain uses TRBV28 and TRBJ1-1; 8 bases align to TRBD1. CDR3 size: 16 residues. V gave up 3 bases and J gave up 4 bases; unmatched junction bases: 10. CDR1 and CDR2 (germline): MDHEN, SYDVKM. CDR3 sequence: CASSFWTGTTGTEAFF. DNA for the CDR3: TGTGCCAGCAGTTTTTGGACAGGGACTACTGGCACTGAAGCTTTCTTT.

This chain links TRBV25-1 with TRBJ1-2; maybe TRBD1 (5 bases). The CDR3 spans 14 residues. Trimming took 4 bases from V and 8 from J, leaving 17 bases between them. Germline CDR1 and CDR2: MGHDK and SYGVNS. CDR3: CASSAPEFGGGYTF. In DNA form, the CDR3 reads TGTGCCAGCAGTGCCCCCGAATTTGGGGGGGGCTACACCTTC.

The rearrangement uses TRBV7-3 and TRBJ2-1; 10 bases align to TRBD1. Germline loops: CDR1 SGHTA, CDR2 FQGTGA. J was trimmed by 4 bases and V by 4 bases; bases with no gene match: 4. The CDR3 spans 15 residues. The CDR3 is CASSSDRGPYNEQFF. DNA of the CDR3: TGTGCCAGCAGCTCCGACAGGGGGCCTTACAATGAGCAGTTCTTC.

This chain connects TRBV6-1 to TRBJ2-7, with D possibly TRBD1 on 6 matching bases. This CDR3 spans 15 amino acids. Trimming removed 4 bases at V and 0 bases at J, with 13 bases between. Per germline, CDR1 MNHNS and CDR2 SASEGT. The CDR3 region is CASSVAQGSSYEQYF. CDR3 DNA sequence: TGTGCCAGCAGTGTGGCACAGGGTAGCTCCTACGAGCAGTACTTC.

The chain employs TRBV19 and TRBJ1-2; 8 positions match TRBD1. Trimming cost V 3 bases and J 5 bases; bases outside gene matches: 5. This CDR3 is built from 14 residues. Germline CDR1 and CDR2: LNHDA and SQIVND (reference sequence). CDR3 protein: CASSMRHRGYGYTF. CDR3 bases: TGTGCCAGTAGTATGAGGCACAGGGGGTATGGCTACACCTTC. The variable domain in full, with the rest retrieved from reference TRBV19 and TRBJ1-2, is DGGITQSPKYLFRKEGQNVTLSCEQNLNHDAMYWYRQDPGQGLRLIYYSQIVNDFQKGDIAEGYSVSREKKESFPLTVTSAQKNPTAFYLCASSMRHRGYGYTFGSGTRLTVV.

The chain has TRBV30 and TRBJ1-2; TRBD1 matches at 7 bases. Germline V CDR1 and CDR2: GTSNPN, SVGIG (reference sequence). V lost 2 bases and J lost 4; bases outside the gene matches: 1. This CDR3 has 12 residues. The CDR3 loop reads CAWSTGVYGYTF. CDR3 DNA sequence: TGTGCCTGGAGTACAGGGGTCTATGGCTACACCTTC.

The J gene is TRBJ1-1, the V gene TRBV5-1, with D perhaps matching TRBD1 (5 bases). The CDR3 is 14 amino acids. The ends were cut back, 3 bases at V and 4 bases at J, with 13 bases in the middle. Germline V gene lookup returns CDR1 SGHRS and CDR2 YFSETQ. The CDR3 loop reads CASSSEKGSTEAFF. CDR3 DNA sequence: TGCGCCAGCAGCTCAGAGAAGGGGTCCACTGAAGCTTTCTTT. Full variable domain (remainder filled in from reference TRBV5-1 and TRBJ1-1): KAGVTQTPRYLIKTRGQQVTLSCSPISGHRSVSWYQQTPGQGLQFLFEYFSETQRNKGNFPGRFSGRQFSNSRSEMNVSTLELGDSALYLCASSSEKGSTEAFFGQGTRLTVV.

The CDR3 nucleotides read TGTGCCAGCAGCCCATGGACAGGGGCTAACTATGGCTACACCTTC. This encodes CASSPWTGANYGYTF. The genes are TRBV9 and TRBJ1-2; 9 bases fit TRBD1. The CDR3 is made up of 15 amino acids. V lost 4 bases and J lost 0; bases outside the gene matches: 4. Germline CDR1 reads SGDLS; CDR2 reads YYNGEE.

This chain joins TRBV6-5 and TRBJ2-1; weak D call: TRBD2 (6 bases). This CDR3 region has 15 residues. V was pared by 6 bases and J by 3 bases, with 15 bases between. The germline CDR1 and CDR2 sequences are MNHEY and SVGAGI. The CDR3 loop reads CASRRGGANYNEQFF. The CDR3 bases are TGTGCCAGCAGGCGGGGCGGGGCTAACTACAATGAGCAGTTCTTC.

This clone was observed once. The chain couples TRBV19 to TRBJ2-7, with a possible D match to TRBD1 (6 bases). The V gene's germline CDR1 is LNHDA and CDR2 SQIVND (reference sequence). Trimming removed 5 bases from V and 4 bases from J, with 18 bases in between. The CDR3 runs 15 residues. CDR3 DNA: TGTGCCAGTAGTTACCTCCCCCGGACAGAATACGAGCAGTACTTC. Protein sequence: CASSYLPRTEYEQYF.

J is TRBJ1-2 and V is TRBV7-3; D is perhaps TRBD1 (5 bases). Per germline, CDR1 SGHTA and CDR2 FQGTGA. This CDR3 has 14 residues. V was pared by 5 bases and J by 5 bases, with 15 bases between. CDR3 bases: TGTGCCAGCAGCCCGGCGGGCGGGGGATATGGCTACACCTTC. Protein sequence: CASSPAGGGYGYTF.

The V and J genes are TRBV7-8 and TRBJ1-2, with 12 bases fitting TRBD1. The V gene's germline CDR1 is SGHVS and CDR2 FQNEAQ. This CDR3 region has 15 residues. V trimming: 5 bases; J trimming: 4 bases; junction bases outside the gene matches: 5. In DNA form, the CDR3 reads TGTGCCAGCAGCCGGGACAGGGGGCAGAGCTATGGCTACACCTTC. Protein sequence: CASSRDRGQSYGYTF.

The CDR3 reads CASSPSRLAGEQYF. CDR3 in DNA: TGTGCCAGCAGCCCGTCCCGATTAGCGGGCGAGCAGTACTTC. The genes are TRBV13 and TRBJ2-7; 7 bases map to TRBD2. Unmatched junction bases numbered 10, after V lost 5 bases and J lost 6 bases. The CDR3 spans 14 residues. Per the germline V gene, CDR1 is PRHDT and CDR2 is FYEKMQ (reference sequence).

The rearrangement links TRBV5-1 to TRBJ1-1, with D unclear. Trimming pared 4 bases from V and 1 base from J, leaving 11 bases between. The V gene's germline CDR1 is SGHRS and CDR2 YFSETQ. The CDR3 covers 14 residues. The DNA for the CDR3 is TGCGCCAGCAGCATGGACCGGGGGAACACTGAAGCTTTCTTT. Protein sequence: CASSMDRGNTEAFF.

This chain uses TRBV25-1 with TRBJ2-3; D might be TRBD2 (6 bases). Germline loops: CDR1 MGHDK, CDR2 SYGVNS. Trimming left V 8 bases short and J 11 bases short, with 17 bases between. The CDR3 runs to 12 residues. The CDR3 nucleotides are TGTGCCAGCGGAGGACCAGGGAGGATGCAGTATTTT. Translation: CASGGPGRMQYF.

The genes are TRBV7-3 and TRBJ2-7, with TRBD1 matching over 7 bases. The CDR3 is 13 residues long. Germline trimming cut 5 bases from V and 5 bases from J; bases unmatched to any gene: 6. Per the germline V gene, CDR1 is SGHTA and CDR2 is FQGTGA. CDR3 loop: CASSLVGGHEQYF. The DNA of the CDR3 is TGTGCCAGCAGCCTCGTAGGGGGCCACGAGCAGTACTTC.

The J gene is TRBJ2-7, the V gene TRBV7-9; 9 bases line up with TRBD2. V dropped 5 bases and J dropped 2; count of bases not matched to a gene: 7. This CDR3 region has 15 residues. Germline CDR1 is SEHNR and CDR2 is FQNEAQ (reference sequence). CDR3 sequence (DNA): TGTGCCAGCAGCGGAAGGGGACTAGCACCCTACGAGCAGTACTTC. Translated, it gives CASSGRGLAPYEQYF.

The J gene is TRBJ2-1, the V gene TRBV7-6; 13 bases fit TRBD2. V lost 4 bases and J lost 2; bases outside the gene matches: 5. The CDR3 consists of 17 residues. Germline loops: CDR1 SGHVS, CDR2 FNYEAQ. The CDR3 loop reads CASSSGTSGEPYNEQFF. DNA of the CDR3: TGTGCCAGCAGCTCCGGGACTAGCGGGGAGCCCTACAATGAGCAGTTCTTC.

This chain joins TRBV28 and TRBJ2-7, with 8 bases that match TRBD1. The CDR3 extends over 16 amino acids. The germline V gene has CDR1 MDHEN and CDR2 SYDVKM. Trimming at V came to 5 bases and at J to 0 bases, leaving 9 bases not matched to a gene. In nucleotides, the CDR3 is TGTGCCAGCAGTAGAAGTTTCGGGACAGGCTCCTACGAGCAGTACTTC. As protein: CASSRSFGTGSYEQYF.

This clone was counted a few times. The rearrangement joins TRBV10-1 to TRBJ1-5, with D possibly matching TRBD1 (6 bases). Deletions cut 10 bases from V and 4 bases from J, with 17 bases between. The CDR3 consists of 14 residues. Germline V CDR1 and CDR2: WNHNN, SYGVQD (reference sequence). Here the CDR3 DNA reads TGCGCCACCCTGTGGGGGCGAACTAATCAGCCCCAGCATTTT. This gives the protein CATLWGRTNQPQHF.

This chain connects TRBV27 to TRBJ1-6; the D gene is possibly TRBD1 (6 bases). Between the trimmed V and J ends, which lost 8 bases and 9 bases, there was a span of 20 bases. CDR3 length: 15 residues. Germline V gives CDR1 MNHEY, CDR2 SMNVEV (reference sequence). The CDR3 region is CASGTLGASVSPLHF. CDR3 in DNA: TGTGCCAGCGGGACCCTGGGGGCGAGCGTTTCACCCCTCCACTTT.

The V gene is TRBV2, the J gene TRBJ2-3; 13 bases line up with TRBD2. The CDR3 has 13 residues. Unmatched junction bases numbered 4, after V lost 1 base and J lost 15 bases. Per the germline V gene, CDR1 is SNHLY and CDR2 is FYNNEI. This chain's CDR3 is CASSEELAGGLYF. CDR3 in DNA: TGTGCCAGCAGTGAAGAACTAGCGGGGGGGCTTTATTTT. Full variable domain (rest looked up from reference TRBV2 and TRBJ2-3): EPEVTQTPSHQVTQMGQEVILRCVPISNHLYFYWYRQILGQKVEFLVSFYNNEISEKSEIFDDQFSVERPDGSNFTLKIRSTKLEDSAMYFCASSEELAGGLYFGPGTRLTVL.